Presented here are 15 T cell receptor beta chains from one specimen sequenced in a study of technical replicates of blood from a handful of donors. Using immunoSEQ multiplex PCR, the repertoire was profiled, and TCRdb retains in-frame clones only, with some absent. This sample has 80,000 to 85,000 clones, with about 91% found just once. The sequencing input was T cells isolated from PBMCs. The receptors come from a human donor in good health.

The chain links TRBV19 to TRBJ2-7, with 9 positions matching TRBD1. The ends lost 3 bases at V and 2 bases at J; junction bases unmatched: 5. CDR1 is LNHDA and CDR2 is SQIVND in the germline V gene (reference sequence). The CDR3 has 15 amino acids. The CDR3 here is CASSIRDRVPYEQYF. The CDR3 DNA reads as TGTGCCAGTAGTATCCGGGACAGGGTCCCCTACGAGCAGTACTTC.

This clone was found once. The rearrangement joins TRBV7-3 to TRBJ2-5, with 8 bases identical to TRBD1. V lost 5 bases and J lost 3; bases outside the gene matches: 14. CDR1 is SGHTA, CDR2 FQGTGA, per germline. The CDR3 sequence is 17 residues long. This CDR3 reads CASSPQRTGYPEETQYF. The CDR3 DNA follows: TGTGCCAGCAGCCCCCAACGGACAGGGTACCCAGAAGAGACCCAGTACTTC.

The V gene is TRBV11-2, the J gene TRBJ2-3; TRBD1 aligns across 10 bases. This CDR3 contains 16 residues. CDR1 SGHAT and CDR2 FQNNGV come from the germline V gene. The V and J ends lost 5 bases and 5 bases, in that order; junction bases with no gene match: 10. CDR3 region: CASSREGQGFLDTQYF. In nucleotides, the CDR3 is TGTGCCAGCAGCCGTGAGGGACAGGGGTTTTTAGATACGCAGTATTTT.

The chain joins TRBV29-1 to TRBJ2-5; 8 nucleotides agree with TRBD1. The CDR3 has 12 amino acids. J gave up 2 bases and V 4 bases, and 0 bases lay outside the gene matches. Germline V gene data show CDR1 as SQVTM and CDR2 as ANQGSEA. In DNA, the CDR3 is TGCAGCGTTGGGACAGGGCAAGAGACCCAGTACTTC. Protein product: CSVGTGQETQYF.

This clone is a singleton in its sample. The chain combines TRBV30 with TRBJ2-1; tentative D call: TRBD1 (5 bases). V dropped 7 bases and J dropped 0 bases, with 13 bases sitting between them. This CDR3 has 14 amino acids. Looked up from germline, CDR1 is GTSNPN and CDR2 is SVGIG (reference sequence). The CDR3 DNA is TGTGCCTTTCAGTTCAGGGACTCCTACAATGAGCAGTTCTTC. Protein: CAFQFRDSYNEQFF.

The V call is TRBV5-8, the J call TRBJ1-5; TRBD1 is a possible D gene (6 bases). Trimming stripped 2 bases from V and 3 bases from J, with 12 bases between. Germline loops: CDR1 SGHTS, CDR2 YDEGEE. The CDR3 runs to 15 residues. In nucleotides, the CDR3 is TGTGCCAGCAGCTTAGAGGGGGTCCCCAATCAGCCCCAGCATTTT. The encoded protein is CASSLEGVPNQPQHF.

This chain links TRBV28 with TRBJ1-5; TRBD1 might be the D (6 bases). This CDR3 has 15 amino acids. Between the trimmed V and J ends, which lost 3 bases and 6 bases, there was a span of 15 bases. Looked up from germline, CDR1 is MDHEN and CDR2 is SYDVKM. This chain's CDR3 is CASSLGQGSSQPQHF. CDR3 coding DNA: TGTGCCAGCAGTTTGGGGCAGGGGTCCAGTCAGCCCCAGCATTTT.

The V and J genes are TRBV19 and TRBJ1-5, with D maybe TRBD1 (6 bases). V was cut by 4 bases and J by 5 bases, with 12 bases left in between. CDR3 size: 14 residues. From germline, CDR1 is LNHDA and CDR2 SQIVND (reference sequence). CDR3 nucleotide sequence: TGTGCCAGTAGTACACAGGGTCGGGATCAGCCCCAGCATTTT. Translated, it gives CASSTQGRDQPQHF.

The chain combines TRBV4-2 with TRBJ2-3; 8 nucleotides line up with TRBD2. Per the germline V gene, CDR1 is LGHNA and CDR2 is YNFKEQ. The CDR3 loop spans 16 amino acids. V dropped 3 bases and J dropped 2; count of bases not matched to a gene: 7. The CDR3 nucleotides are TGTGCCAGCAGCCATATACTAGCGGAGCCCACAGATACGCAGTATTTT. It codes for CASSHILAEPTDTQYF.

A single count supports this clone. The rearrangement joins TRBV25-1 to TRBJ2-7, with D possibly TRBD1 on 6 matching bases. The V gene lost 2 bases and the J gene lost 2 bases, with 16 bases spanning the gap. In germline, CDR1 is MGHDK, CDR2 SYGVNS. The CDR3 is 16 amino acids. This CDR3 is CASSEGPGQATYEQYF. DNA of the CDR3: TGTGCCAGCAGTGAAGGCCCGGGACAAGCCACCTACGAGCAGTACTTC.

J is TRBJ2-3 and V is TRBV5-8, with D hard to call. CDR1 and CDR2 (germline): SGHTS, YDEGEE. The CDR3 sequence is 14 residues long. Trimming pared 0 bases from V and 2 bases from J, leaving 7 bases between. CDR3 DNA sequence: TGTGCCAGCAGCTTGGTTCTAGTCACAGATACGCAGTATTTT. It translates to CASSLVLVTDTQYF.

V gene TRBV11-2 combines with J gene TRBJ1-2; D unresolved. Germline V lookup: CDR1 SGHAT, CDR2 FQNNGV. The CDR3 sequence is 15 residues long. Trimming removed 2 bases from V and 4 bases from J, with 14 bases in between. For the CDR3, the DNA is TGTGCCAGCAGCTTAAGCGGCACGGGTTCCTATGGCTACACCTTC. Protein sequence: CASSLSGTGSYGYTF.

The CDR3 sequence: CALTSANYGYTF. The CDR3 nucleotides are TGTGCCTTAACCAGCGCTAACTATGGCTACACCTTC. This rearrangement joins TRBV30 to TRBJ1-2; D remains unclear. V was shortened by 7 bases and J by 0 bases, with 9 bases between the two germline ends. The CDR3 runs 12 residues. Germline CDR1 reads GTSNPN; CDR2 reads SVGIG (reference sequence).

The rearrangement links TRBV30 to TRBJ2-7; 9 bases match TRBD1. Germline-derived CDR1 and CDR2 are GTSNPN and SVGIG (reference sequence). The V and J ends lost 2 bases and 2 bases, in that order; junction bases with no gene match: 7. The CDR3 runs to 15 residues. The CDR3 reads CAWSPGQGLPYEQYF. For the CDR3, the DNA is TGTGCCTGGAGTCCTGGACAGGGGCTACCCTACGAGCAGTACTTC.

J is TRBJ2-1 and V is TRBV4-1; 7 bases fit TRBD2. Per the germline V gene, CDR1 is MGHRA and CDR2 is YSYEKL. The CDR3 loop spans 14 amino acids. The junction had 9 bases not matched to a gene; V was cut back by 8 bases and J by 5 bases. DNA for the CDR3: TGCGCCAGCGCCGGCGGGAGATCCAACAATGAGCAGTTCTTC. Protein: CASAGGRSNNEQFF.